The rows below give T cell receptor beta chains drawn from one sample of a study of blood T cells in healthy people across ages. Via MiXCR, TCRdb re-called the 5' RACE reads, giving one row per CDR3 protein. This table holds approximately 1.5 million distinct CDR3 sequences, 30% to 40% found once. Input material: blood. These TCRs come from a woman in her 30s in good health. The CDR3 runs from the conserved cysteine through the conserved F or W. Fields, in order: J gene, clone size, V gene, D gene, CDR3 protein, CDR3 DNA. D genes are given only for firm matches. Clone size is given for some rows only: seen once, a few or many times, or a class if the clone is expanded.

j_gene: TRBJ2-4
abundance: NA
v_gene: TRBV5-1
d_gene: TRBD2
CDR3aa: CASTNDRDYSRTGYENIQYF
CDR3nt: TGCGCCAGCACCAATGACCGGGACTATTCCCGGACGGGATACGAAAACATTCAGTACTTC

j_gene: TRBJ1-1
abundance: NA
v_gene: TRBV20-1
d_gene: NA
CDR3aa: CSAGAQDHTEAFF
CDR3nt: TGCAGTGCAGGGGCGCAGGATCACACTGAAGCTTTCTTT

j_gene: TRBJ2-1
abundance: few
v_gene: TRBV7-9
d_gene: NA
CDR3aa: CASSLDEKQFF
CDR3nt: TGTGCCAGCAGCCTAGACGAGAAGCAGTTCTTC

j_gene: TRBJ2-7
abundance: NA
v_gene: TRBV5-1
d_gene: NA
CDR3aa: CASSLRSRSDSYEQYF
CDR3nt: TGCGCCAGCAGCTTGAGGTCCAGGTCCGACTCCTACGAGCAGTACTTC

j_gene: TRBJ2-2
abundance: NA
v_gene: TRBV10-3
d_gene: NA
CDR3aa: CAISEYPGTLNTGELFF
CDR3nt: TGTGCCATCAGCGAGTATCCTGGGACCCTGAACACCGGGGAGCTGTTTTTT

j_gene: TRBJ1-1
abundance: few
v_gene: TRBV29-1
d_gene: NA
CDR3aa: CSANRGGPHGNTEAFF
CDR3nt: TGCAGCGCAAATCGGGGAGGGCCTCATGGGAACACTGAAGCTTTCTTT

j_gene: TRBJ1-2
abundance: NA
v_gene: TRBV19
d_gene: NA
CDR3aa: CASSILQEFNYGYTF
CDR3nt: TGTGCCAGTAGTATCCTACAGGAATTTAACTATGGCTACACCTTC

j_gene: TRBJ1-1
abundance: NA
v_gene: TRBV10-3
d_gene: NA
CDR3aa: CTISGGRRNTEAFF
CDR3nt: TGTACCATCAGTGGGGGACGGAGAAACACTGAAGCTTTCTTT

j_gene: TRBJ1-2
abundance: NA
v_gene: TRBV12-3/TRBV12-4
d_gene: TRBD1
CDR3aa: CASRARGTGNGYTF
CDR3nt: TGTGCCAGCCGGGCTCGGGGGACAGGGAACGGCTACACCTTC

j_gene: TRBJ2-7
abundance: NA
v_gene: TRBV2
d_gene: NA
CDR3aa: CASSEPSGSYEQYF
CDR3nt: TGTGCCAGCAGTGAACCGAGCGGCTCCTACGAGCAGTACTTC

j_gene: TRBJ2-1
abundance: NA
v_gene: TRBV6-4
d_gene: NA
CDR3aa: CAGSESGLPNPEKQFF
CDR3nt: TGTGCCGGCAGTGAATCGGGACTCCCGAACCCGGAAAAGCAGTTCTTC

j_gene: TRBJ1-1
abundance: few
v_gene: TRBV7-9
d_gene: NA
CDR3aa: CASSPLYGYTEAFF
CDR3nt: TGTGCCAGCAGCCCCTTATATGGATACACTGAAGCTTTCTTT

j_gene: TRBJ1-5
abundance: NA
v_gene: TRBV19
d_gene: NA
CDR3aa: CASSPTEVRGNQPQHF
CDR3nt: TGTGCCAGTAGTCCCACGGAGGTCAGGGGTAATCAGCCCCAGCATTTT

j_gene: TRBJ2-6
abundance: NA
v_gene: TRBV11-2
d_gene: TRBD1
CDR3aa: CASSFRTAGRQGSGLSSGANVLTF
CDR3nt: TGTGCCAGCAGCTTTCGGACAGCTGGTCGACAGGGCTCCGGGTTGAGCTCTGGGGCCAACGTCCTGACTTTC

j_gene: TRBJ2-1
abundance: NA
v_gene: TRBV12-3/TRBV12-4
d_gene: TRBD1
CDR3aa: CASTNRGAVYNEQFF
CDR3nt: TGTGCCAGCACCAACAGGGGAGCCGTCTACAATGAGCAGTTCTTC

j_gene: TRBJ2-1
abundance: NA
v_gene: TRBV10-3
d_gene: NA
CDR3aa: CAISSLEGGNEQFF
CDR3nt: TGTGCCATCAGTTCGTTAGAGGGGGGCAATGAGCAGTTCTTC

j_gene: TRBJ2-6
abundance: few
v_gene: TRBV4-1
d_gene: NA
CDR3aa: CASSPRMTGYSGANVLTF
CDR3nt: TGCGCCAGCAGCCCCCGGATGACGGGTTACTCTGGGGCCAACGTCCTGACTTTC

j_gene: TRBJ2-5
abundance: NA
v_gene: TRBV7-2
d_gene: TRBD2
CDR3aa: CASSRLAGYLYQETQYF
CDR3nt: TGTGCCAGCAGCCGACTAGCGGGGTACCTGTACCAAGAGACCCAGTACTTC

j_gene: TRBJ2-1
abundance: NA
v_gene: TRBV20-1
d_gene: NA
CDR3aa: CSARVSNTYEQFF
CDR3nt: TGCAGTGCTAGGGTCTCTAATACCTATGAGCAGTTCTTC

j_gene: TRBJ1-6
abundance: few
v_gene: TRBV27
d_gene: NA
CDR3aa: CASSMSGGGTPYNSPLHF
CDR3nt: TGTGCCAGCAGCATGTCGGGGGGGGGAACACCCTATAATTCACCCCTCCACTTT

j_gene: TRBJ1-1
abundance: few
v_gene: TRBV10-3
d_gene: NA
CDR3aa: CATTSAPNTEAFF
CDR3nt: TGTGCCACCACTTCCGCTCCGAACACTGAAGCTTTCTTT

j_gene: TRBJ2-7
abundance: NA
v_gene: TRBV27
d_gene: TRBD2
CDR3aa: CANSLHYTAGAYEQYF
CDR3nt: TGTGCCAACAGTTTACACTACACAGCGGGAGCCTACGAGCAGTACTTC

j_gene: TRBJ2-5
abundance: NA
v_gene: TRBV3-1
d_gene: TRBD1
CDR3aa: CASSPGQGIIPETQYF
CDR3nt: TGTGCCAGCAGCCCCGGACAGGGGATAATCCCGGAGACCCAGTACTTC

j_gene: TRBJ2-1
abundance: few
v_gene: TRBV28
d_gene: NA
CDR3aa: CASSFAGTLSYNEQFF
CDR3nt: TGTGCCAGCAGTTTTGCGGGTACGCTGTCCTACAATGAGCAGTTCTTC

j_gene: TRBJ2-5
abundance: NA
v_gene: TRBV12-3/TRBV12-4
d_gene: NA
CDR3aa: CASKSNRDRPGQYF
CDR3nt: TGTGCCAGCAAGTCAAACAGGGACCGACCCGGGCAGTACTTC

j_gene: TRBJ1-6
abundance: NA
v_gene: TRBV20-1
d_gene: NA
CDR3aa: CSAPIGQKPKGWDSPLHF
CDR3nt: TGCAGTGCTCCGATCGGCCAGAAGCCAAAAGGTTGGGATTCACCCCTCCACTTT

j_gene: TRBJ2-3
abundance: NA
v_gene: TRBV7-2
d_gene: TRBD2
CDR3aa: CASSLAFGIAGGQDTQYF
CDR3nt: TGTGCCAGCAGCTTAGCGTTCGGGATAGCGGGAGGGCAAGATACGCAGTATTTT

j_gene: TRBJ1-1
abundance: NA
v_gene: TRBV10-3
d_gene: NA
CDR3aa: CAIRTEGGGGTEAFF
CDR3nt: TGTGCCATCAGGACTGAGGGGGGCGGGGGCACTGAAGCTTTCTTT

j_gene: TRBJ2-1
abundance: NA
v_gene: TRBV2
d_gene: NA
CDR3aa: CASSEYWPGSSYNEQFF
CDR3nt: TGTGCCAGCAGTGAATATTGGCCGGGGAGCTCCTACAATGAGCAGTTCTTC

j_gene: TRBJ2-4
abundance: NA
v_gene: TRBV9
d_gene: TRBD2
CDR3aa: CASSSSEAGLLGNIQYF
CDR3nt: TGTGCCAGCAGCTCCTCCGAGGCGGGACTACTGGGGAACATTCAGTACTTC

j_gene: TRBJ2-5
abundance: few
v_gene: TRBV7-9
d_gene: TRBD1
CDR3aa: CASSLGLTGEPMMTQYF
CDR3nt: TGTGCCAGCAGCTTGGGACTGACAGGGGAGCCAATGATGACCCAGTACTTC

j_gene: TRBJ2-1
abundance: NA
v_gene: TRBV7-6
d_gene: TRBD2
CDR3aa: CASSLALAGVAEQVF
CDR3nt: TGTGCCAGCAGCTTAGCGCTAGCGGGAGTGGCTGAGCAGGTCTTC

j_gene: TRBJ1-4
abundance: NA
v_gene: TRBV29-1
d_gene: NA
CDR3aa: CSASSKGTNEKLFF
CDR3nt: TGCAGCGCCTCTTCAAAGGGAACTAATGAAAAACTGTTTTTT

j_gene: TRBJ2-7
abundance: NA
v_gene: TRBV3-1
d_gene: NA
CDR3aa: CASSQPRATSSYEQYF
CDR3nt: TGTGCCAGCAGCCAGCCCAGGGCCACGAGCTCCTACGAGCAGTACTTC

j_gene: TRBJ2-7
abundance: NA
v_gene: TRBV28
d_gene: NA
CDR3aa: CASSPRTTFFYEQYF
CDR3nt: TGTGCCAGCAGTCCCCGGACTACGTTCTTCTACGAGCAGTACTTC

j_gene: TRBJ1-1
abundance: few
v_gene: TRBV13
d_gene: NA
CDR3aa: CASSLGRGDNTEAFF
CDR3nt: TGTGCCAGCAGCTTAGGTCGGGGGGATAACACTGAAGCTTTCTTT

j_gene: TRBJ2-2
abundance: NA
v_gene: TRBV25-1
d_gene: NA
CDR3aa: CASSGASGELFF
CDR3nt: TGTGCCAGCAGTGGGGCGTCCGGGGAGCTGTTTTTT

j_gene: TRBJ1-2
abundance: NA
v_gene: TRBV6-6
d_gene: NA
CDR3aa: CASSLLSDSVSGGYTF
CDR3nt: TGTGCCAGCAGTTTGTTGTCTGACAGTGTGAGTGGTGGCTACACCTTC

j_gene: TRBJ2-1
abundance: many
v_gene: TRBV29-1
d_gene: TRBD2
CDR3aa: CSVVSLAGGHEQFF
CDR3nt: TGCAGCGTTGTATCCCTAGCGGGGGGGCATGAGCAGTTCTTC

j_gene: TRBJ2-6
abundance: NA
v_gene: TRBV5-1
d_gene: NA
CDR3aa: CASSLIAATGANVLTF
CDR3nt: TGCGCCAGCAGCTTAATAGCGGCCACTGGGGCCAACGTCCTGACTTTC

j_gene: TRBJ2-7
abundance: NA
v_gene: TRBV20-1
d_gene: NA
CDR3aa: CSARALGEAGNYEQYF
CDR3nt: TGCAGTGCTAGAGCCCTCGGCGAGGCAGGAAACTACGAGCAGTACTTC